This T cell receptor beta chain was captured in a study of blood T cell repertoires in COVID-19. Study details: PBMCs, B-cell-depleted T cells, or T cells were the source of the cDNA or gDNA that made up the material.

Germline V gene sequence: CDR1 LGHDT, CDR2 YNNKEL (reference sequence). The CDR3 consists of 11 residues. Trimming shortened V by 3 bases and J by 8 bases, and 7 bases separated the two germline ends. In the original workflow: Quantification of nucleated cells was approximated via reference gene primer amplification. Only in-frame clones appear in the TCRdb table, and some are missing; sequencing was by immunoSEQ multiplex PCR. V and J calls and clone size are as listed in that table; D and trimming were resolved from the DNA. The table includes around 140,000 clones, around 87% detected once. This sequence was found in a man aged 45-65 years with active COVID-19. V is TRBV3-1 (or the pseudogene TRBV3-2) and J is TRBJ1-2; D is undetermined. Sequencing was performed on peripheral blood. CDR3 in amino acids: CASSQERGYTF. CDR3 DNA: TGTGCCAGCAGCCAGGAGCGGGGCTACACCTTC.